These T cell receptor beta chains were read from a single sample in a study of T cell clones after liver transplantation. Assay: immunoSEQ multiplex PCR; the TCRdb copy retains only in-frame clones and omits some. The data hold roughly 120,000 clones, with around nine tenths observed a single time. The sequencing here drew on CD4+ T cells from blood, taken 12 months after liver transplant. The receptors shown here come from a human patient who received a liver transplant. Some of the T cells might come from the graft donor. The CDR3 runs from the conserved cysteine through the conserved F or W. D genes are given only for firm matches. Size is omitted from some rows. Given values are once, few, many or a class for expanded clones.

j_call	d_call	clone_size	v_call	cdr3_aa	cdr3_nt
TRBJ2-7	NA	NA	TRBV27	CASSLGWSSYEQYF	TGTGCCAGCAGTTTAGGATGGAGCTCCTACGAGCAGTACTTC
TRBJ1-4	NA	NA	TRBV25-1	CASSDAMGAANEKLFF	TGTGCCAGCAGTGACGCCATGGGGGCTGCTAATGAAAAACTGTTTTTT
TRBJ2-3	TRBD2	NA	TRBV5-5	CASSILAGFTDTQYF	TGTGCCAGCAGCATACTAGCGGGTTTCACAGATACGCAGTATTTT
TRBJ2-7	NA	NA	TRBV11-3	CASSPDGQRVQYF	TGTGCCAGCAGCCCCGACGGACAGAGGGTGCAGTACTTC
TRBJ2-7	TRBD2	NA	TRBV5-1	CASSLEGSGRYEQYF	TGCGCCAGCAGCTTGGAAGGTAGCGGGAGATACGAGCAGTACTTC
TRBJ2-1	TRBD2	NA	TRBV15	CATSGGTSGRANEQFF	TGTGCCACCAGCGGAGGGACTAGCGGGAGGGCCAATGAGCAGTTCTTC
TRBJ2-3	NA	NA	TRBV5-1	CASSLPGPGTDTQYF	TGCGCCAGCAGCTTGCCGGGCCCAGGGACAGATACGCAGTATTTT
TRBJ2-3	NA	NA	TRBV10-2	CASRISRLSSTDTQYF	TGCGCCAGCAGGATCTCAAGACTGAGTAGCACAGATACGCAGTATTTT
TRBJ1-1	NA	NA	TRBV30	CAWSAGGNTEAFF	TGTGCCTGGAGTGCTGGGGGAAACACTGAAGCTTTCTTT
TRBJ2-1	TRBD2	once	TRBV9	CASSTPSAGGLAGIDEQFF	TGTGCCAGCAGCACACCCTCCGCGGGAGGACTAGCGGGAATCGATGAGCAGTTCTTC